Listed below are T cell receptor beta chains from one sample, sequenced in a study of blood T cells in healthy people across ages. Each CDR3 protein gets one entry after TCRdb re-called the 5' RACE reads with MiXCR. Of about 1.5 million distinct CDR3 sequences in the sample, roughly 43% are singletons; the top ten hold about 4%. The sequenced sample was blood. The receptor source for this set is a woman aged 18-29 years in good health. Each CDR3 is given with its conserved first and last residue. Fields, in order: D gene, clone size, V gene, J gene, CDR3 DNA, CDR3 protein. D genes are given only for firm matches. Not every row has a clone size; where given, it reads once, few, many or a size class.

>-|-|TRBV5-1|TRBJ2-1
TGCGCCAGCAGCTTCCAGGGGATCTACAATGAGCAGTTCTTC
CASSFQGIYNEQFF
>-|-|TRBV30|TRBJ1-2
TGTGCCTGGAGTTCCTACTCAGGGGTGGATGGCTACACCTTC
CAWSSYSGVDGYTF
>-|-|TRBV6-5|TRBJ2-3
TGTGCCAGCAGTTACTCGATCGGGGGCACAGATACGCAGTATTTT
CASSYSIGGTDTQYF
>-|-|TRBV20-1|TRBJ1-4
TGCAGTGTACGATCGGGGGCAGGCTCTAATGAAAAACTGTTTTTT
CSVRSGAGSNEKLFF
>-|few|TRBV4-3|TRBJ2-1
TGCGCCAGCAGCCAAGATTTGGCGGGGGCAAACTACAATGAGCAGTTCTTC
CASSQDLAGANYNEQFF
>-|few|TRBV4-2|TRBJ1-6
TGTGCCAGCAGCCAAGGGGGTTCACCCCTCCACTTT
CASSQGGSPLHF
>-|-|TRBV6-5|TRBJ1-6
TGTGCCAGCAGTTACTCGCCGGGCCCTTCAGGCTATAATTCACCCCTCCACTTT
CASSYSPGPSGYNSPLHF
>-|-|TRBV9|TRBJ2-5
TGTGCCAGCAGCGTAGCTGGACCACAAGAGACCCAGTACTTC
CASSVAGPQETQYF
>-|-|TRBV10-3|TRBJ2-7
TGTGCCATCAACGACAGGCCCGGCGAGCAGTACTTC
CAINDRPGEQYF
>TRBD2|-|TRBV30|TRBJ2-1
TGTGCCTGGAGTGTACTCCTAGCGGGGGATCTCTACAATGAGCAGTTCTTC
CAWSVLLAGDLYNEQFF
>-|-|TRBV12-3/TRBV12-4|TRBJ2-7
TGTGCCAGCAGTCCCGTGCTAACAGGATGGGACGGGGACGCCTACAATGAGCAGTACTTC
CASSPVLTGWDGDAYNEQYF
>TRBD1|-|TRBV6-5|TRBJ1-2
TGTGCCAGCAGTTACGGCGGGACAGGCCACTATGGCTACACCTTC
CASSYGGTGHYGYTF
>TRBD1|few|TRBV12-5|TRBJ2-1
TGTGCTAGTGGTTTCTCCCTCCGGGACAGACCCTACAATGAGCAGTTCTTC
CASGFSLRDRPYNEQFF
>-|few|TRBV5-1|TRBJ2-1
TGCGCCAGCAGCCTCACTAGGGGCCTCAATGAGCAGTTCTTC
CASSLTRGLNEQFF
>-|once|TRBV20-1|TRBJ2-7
TGCAGTGCTACCGGCTCTCGATTAAAATGCTACGAGCAGTACTTC
CSATGSRLKCYEQYF
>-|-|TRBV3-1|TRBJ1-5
TGTGCCAGCGGCCAAGATGTGGGCAATCAGCCCCAGCATTTT
CASGQDVGNQPQHF
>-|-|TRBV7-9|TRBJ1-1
TGTGCCAGCAGCTTAGACTATGGGACGGAAGCTTTCTTT
CASSLDYGTEAFF
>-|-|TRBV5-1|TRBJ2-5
TGCGCCAGCAGCTTGGAGTCCCAAGAGACCCAGTACTTC
CASSLESQETQYF
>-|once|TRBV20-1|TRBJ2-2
TGCAGTGCTAGAAGCCGGGGAAACACCGGGGAGCTGTTTTTT
CSARSRGNTGELFF
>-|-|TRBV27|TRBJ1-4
TGTGCCAGCAGTTTCCATAATGAAAAACTGTTTTTT
CASSFHNEKLFF